The 25 T cell receptor beta chains below come from one sample, sequenced in a study of OX40 agonist ivuxolimab in advanced cancers. Libraries were prepared by immunoSEQ multiplex PCR; TCRdb keeps only in-frame clonotypes and omits some of them. The data show 65,000 to 70,000 clones, with 90% seen just once and over 9.5% held by the top ten. This specimen consisted of CD4+ or CD8+ T cells sorted from blood, obtained in a trial of the OX40 agonist ivuxolimab. The receptors originated from an adult with an advanced solid tumor such as melanoma, head and neck, liver or kidney cancer.

This CDR3 is CASSPTGTRGYEQYF. CDR3 coding DNA: TGCGCCAGCAGCCCCACCGGGACACGGGGCTACGAGCAGTACTTC. This chain links TRBV5-1 with TRBJ2-7; D may be TRBD1 (6 bases). The CDR3 length is 15 residues. V dropped 4 bases and J dropped 3 bases, with 17 bases sitting between them. Per the germline V gene, CDR1 is SGHRS and CDR2 is YFSETQ.

For the CDR3, the DNA is TGCGCCAGCACAGGACAGGGAGGACAGCCCCAGCATTTT. Its protein is CASTGQGGQPQHF. This sequence joins TRBV10-2 and TRBJ1-5; 8 nucleotides align to TRBD1. V trimming: 7 bases; J trimming: 7 bases; junction bases outside the gene matches: 6. The germline V gene encodes CDR1 WSHSY and CDR2 SAAADI. CDR3 length: 13 amino acids.

CDR3 sequence (DNA): TGTGCCAGCAGCCCCAGGGGCCCCCACACCGGGGAGCTGTTTTTT. Its protein is CASSPRGPHTGELFF. The chain has TRBV7-2 and TRBJ2-2, with TRBD1 as a possible D gene (6 bases). Germline loops: CDR1 SGHTA, CDR2 FQGNSA. V was shortened by 5 bases and J by 3 bases, with 13 bases between the two germline ends. The CDR3 extends over 15 amino acids.

The V gene is TRBV27, the J gene TRBJ2-1, with 7 bases lining up with TRBD1. Looked up from germline, CDR1 is MNHEY and CDR2 is SMNVEV (reference sequence). The length of the CDR3 is 16 residues. V trimming: 7 bases; J trimming: 1 base; junction bases outside the gene matches: 10. The CDR3, as DNA: TGTGCCAGCACAGACAGGGACGCCCTGTCCTACAATGAGCAGTTCTTC. This sequence encodes CASTDRDALSYNEQFF.

This sequence joins TRBV2 and TRBJ2-1; 8 bases line up with TRBD2. The CDR3 consists of 15 residues. From germline, CDR1 is SNHLY and CDR2 FYNNEI. After removal of 2 bases from V and 6 bases from J, the junction contained 6 bases not matched to a gene. Here the CDR3 DNA reads TGTGCCAGCAGTGAATTCCGGGAGGGGGGCAATGAGCAGTTCTTC. It codes for CASSEFREGGNEQFF.

V and J are TRBV9 and TRBJ2-1; TRBD2 aligns across 7 bases. After removal of 0 bases from V and 2 bases from J, the junction contained 14 bases not matched to a gene. The germline CDR1 and CDR2 sequences are SGDLS and YYNGEE. The CDR3 spans 19 residues. In DNA, the CDR3 is TGTGCCAGCAGCGTAGGAGGCCCTAGGACCGGGACTACCTACAATGAGCAGTTCTTC. Its translation: CASSVGGPRTGTTYNEQFF.

The genes are TRBV9 and TRBJ1-1; 12 bases align to TRBD1. There are 16 residues in the CDR3. Looked up from germline, CDR1 is SGDLS and CDR2 is YYNGEE. V was clipped by 2 bases and J by 1 base; unmatched bases: 3. The DNA for the CDR3 is TGTGCCAGCAGCGTCGGGACAGGGGGCCGGAACACTGAAGCTTTCTTT. Protein product: CASSVGTGGRNTEAFF.

This clone was counted a few times. The chain combines TRBV10-3 with TRBJ2-2; 12 bases are shared with TRBD2. Germline values: CDR1 ENHRY, CDR2 SYGVKD. The CDR3 runs 14 residues. J lost 4 bases, V lost 11 bases, and 5 bases had no gene match. The CDR3 here is CAAGLAGPTGELFF. Here the CDR3 DNA reads TGTGCCGCAGGACTAGCGGGGCCCACCGGGGAGCTGTTTTTT.

The rearrangement links TRBV27 to TRBJ2-3, with TRBD2 identical over 7 bases. The CDR3 is made up of 16 amino acids. The V segment lost 2 bases and the J segment 3 bases; nucleotides outside the gene matches: 8. Germline V gives CDR1 MNHEY, CDR2 SMNVEV (reference sequence). As DNA, the CDR3 is TGTGCCAGCAGTTTACGTTCGGGACTAAAAACAGATACGCAGTATTTT. Its translation is CASSLRSGLKTDTQYF.

The chain is built from TRBV7-2 and TRBJ1-1; possibly TRBD1 for D (5 bases). Trimming took off 1 base at V and 4 bases at J, with 10 bases between the two ends. The CDR3 length is 14 residues. CDR1 is SGHTA and CDR2 is FQGNSA in the germline V gene. Written as DNA, the CDR3 is TGTGCCAGCAGCTTAGGGGGCTACCGCACTGAAGCTTTCTTT. This sequence encodes CASSLGGYRTEAFF.

This rearrangement joins TRBV5-6 to TRBJ1-1, with no clear D. CDR3 size: 14 residues. Between the trimmed V and J ends, which lost 3 bases and 5 bases, there was a span of 14 bases. Germline lookup yields CDR1 SGHDT and CDR2 YYEEEE. The CDR3 loop is CASSSTNPGTEAFF. Here the CDR3 DNA reads TGTGCCAGCAGCTCCACAAACCCGGGGACTGAAGCTTTCTTT. Complete variable domain (other parts from reference TRBV5-6 and TRBJ1-1): DAGVTQSPTHLIKTRGQQVTLRCSPKSGHDTVSWYQQALGQGPQFIFQYYEEEERQRGNFPDRFSGHQFPNYSSELNVNALLLGDSALYLCASSSTNPGTEAFFGQGTRLTVV.

The V gene is TRBV6-1, the J gene TRBJ1-2, with unresolved D. This CDR3 is built from 13 residues. The V gene lost 6 bases and the J gene lost 2 bases, with 10 bases spanning the gap. Germline V CDR1 and CDR2: MNHNS, SASEGT. CDR3 in DNA: TGTGCCAGCAGGTACGGGCCGAACTATGGCTACACCTTC. Residues: CASRYGPNYGYTF.

This chain joins TRBV4-2 and TRBJ2-2; the D is unclear. The V gene's germline CDR1 is LGHNA and CDR2 YNFKEQ. Trimming took off 0 bases at V and 7 bases at J, with 12 bases between the two ends. The CDR3 contains 15 residues. The CDR3 sequence is CASSQEGRMGGELFF. In DNA, the CDR3 is TGTGCCAGCAGCCAAGAGGGCAGGATGGGCGGGGAGCTGTTTTTT.

About this clone itself: This same CDR3 is encoded by further DNA sequences in the sample. The chain links TRBV12-5 to TRBJ2-1, with 9 bases that match TRBD2. This CDR3 is 14 amino acids long. With V trimmed by 1 base and J by 6 bases, 1 base remained unmatched. Germline CDR1 LGHNT, CDR2 FRNRAP. As DNA, the CDR3 is TGTGCTAGTGGTTTGGGGACTAGCGTCAATGAGCAGTTCTTC. Its protein is CASGLGTSVNEQFF.

This clone was counted once. This chain links TRBV29-1 with TRBJ2-2; perhaps D is TRBD1 or TRBD2 (6 bases each). From germline, CDR1 is SQVTM and CDR2 ANQGSEA. Trimming pared 2 bases from V and 5 bases from J, leaving 12 bases between. The CDR3 runs to 14 residues. In DNA form, the CDR3 reads TGCAGCGTTGAATCGGGGGCGAGAACCGGGGAGCTGTTTTTT. Encoded protein: CSVESGARTGELFF.

V and J are TRBV27 and TRBJ1-5, with D perhaps matching TRBD1 (5 bases). V lost 8 bases and J 6 bases, leaving 20 bases between the germline ends. CDR1 is MNHEY and CDR2 is SMNVEV in the germline V gene (reference sequence). This CDR3 is built from 15 residues. As DNA, the CDR3 is TGTGCCAGCCGTCCCCGGGGGGGGAATCGTCAGCCCCAGCATTTT. Its protein product is CASRPRGGNRQPQHF.

This chain joins TRBV7-9 and TRBJ2-3, with 8 bases lining up with TRBD2. This CDR3 has 14 residues. CDR1 is SEHNR, CDR2 FQNEAQ, per germline (reference sequence). V lost 5 bases and J lost 3; bases outside the gene matches: 4. This CDR3 reads CASSPPGGTDTQYF. CDR3 coding DNA: TGTGCCAGCAGCCCCCCGGGAGGGACAGATACGCAGTATTTT. The entire variable domain, with the rest obtained from reference TRBV7-9 and TRBJ2-3, is as follows: DTGVSQNPRHKITKRGQNVTFRCDPISEHNRLYWYRQTLGQGPEFLTYFQNEAQLEKSRLLSDRFSAERPKGSFSTLEIQRTEQGDSAMYLCASSPPGGTDTQYFGPGTRLTVL.

The gene calls are TRBV5-8 and TRBJ1-5, with 10 bases fitting TRBD1. There are 15 residues in the CDR3. V lost 4 bases, J lost 5 bases, and 6 bases stayed unmatched. In germline, CDR1 is SGHTS, CDR2 YDEGEE. In DNA form, the CDR3 reads TGTGCCAGCAGCCCCGGGACAGGGGTAGATCAGCCCCAGCATTTT. As protein: CASSPGTGVDQPQHF.

The genes are TRBV6-6 and TRBJ2-1; tentatively, D is TRBD1 (6 bases). Germline V CDR1 and CDR2: MNHNY, SVGAGI (reference sequence). The CDR3 has 15 residues. V lost 5 bases and J lost 4, with 15 bases in between. In nucleotides, the CDR3 is TGTGCCAGCAGTCGACAGGTCCAGCGGTACAATGAGCAGTTCTTC. The encoded protein is CASSRQVQRYNEQFF.

This chain joins TRBV7-2 and TRBJ2-7, with 9 bases identical to TRBD2. The CDR3 extends over 15 amino acids. The trim removed 3 bases at V and 6 bases at J, leaving 9 bases unmatched. Germline assignment: CDR1 SGHTA and CDR2 FQGNSA. CDR3 bases: TGTGCCAGCAGCTTTACCGGGACTAGCCTTTCCGAGCAGTACTTC. It is translated as CASSFTGTSLSEQYF.

The chain is built from TRBV11-2 and TRBJ1-1; D gene ambiguous. Trimming stripped 3 bases from V and 0 bases from J, with 5 bases between. Germline V gives CDR1 SGHAT, CDR2 FQNNGV. This CDR3 has 13 residues. The CDR3 DNA is TGTGCCAGCAGCTTTGAAGTGAACACTGAAGCTTTCTTT. It codes for CASSFEVNTEAFF.

This clone was seen only once. This chain connects TRBV4-1 to TRBJ1-2, with D possibly being TRBD1 (5 bases). V lost 3 bases, J lost 4 bases, and 12 bases lay in between. Germline CDR1 and CDR2: MGHRA and YSYEKL. This CDR3 region has 14 residues. Here the CDR3 DNA reads TGCGCCAGCAGCCACACCACAGGAGCCTATGGCTACACCTTC. Its translation: CASSHTTGAYGYTF.

The CDR3 here is CASERGGTTDTQYF. CDR3 nucleotides: TGTGCCTCAGAAAGGGGGGGAACCACAGATACGCAGTATTTT. V is TRBV19 and J is TRBJ2-3; a weak D match, TRBD2 (7 bases). The V and J ends lost 11 bases and 2 bases respectively, with 17 bases between them. This CDR3 is built from 14 residues. CDR1 is LNHDA, CDR2 SQIVND, per germline (reference sequence).

The chain has TRBV5-6 and TRBJ2-7; 7 nucleotides line up with TRBD2. CDR3 length equals 14 residues. Germline trimming cut 3 bases from V and 1 base from J; bases unmatched to any gene: 4. Germline CDR1 is SGHDT and CDR2 is YYEEEE. The DNA for the CDR3 is TGTGCCAGCAGCTGGTGGGGGGGGTCCTACGAGCAGTACTTC. Its translation is CASSWWGGSYEQYF.

The chain recombines TRBV15 with TRBJ1-4; D gene unclear. The germline V gene encodes CDR1 LNHNV and CDR2 YYDKDF (reference sequence). Trimming pared 0 bases from V and 5 bases from J, leaving 7 bases between. The CDR3 is 14 residues long. The CDR3 nucleotides read TGTGCCACCAGCAGAGAAGAGAAGAATGAAAAACTGTTTTTT. Its translation is CATSREEKNEKLFF.